Only one count was recorded for the clone carrying this T cell receptor beta chain. Germline and junction disagree at one end, which may indicate a read error. This sample is part of a study of molecular identifiers for immune sequencing clone quantification. Findings of the study overall: It was shown that clones above 20 RNA copies held over 97% of effector molecules, but under 1% in naive cells. In cases of identical TCR molecules sharing a barcode, highly expanded clone sizes could be underestimated. Samples of CMV-specific effector cells originated from CMV-seropositive donors and reflect infection-driven expansion.

With listed TCR primers and previously described methods, bulk TCR libraries were prepared. MiXCR, run by TCRdb on the PCR reads, gives a single entry per CDR3 protein. Seen here are some 290 distinct CDR3 sequences, nearly 80% observed once, and the top ten hold about 99.9%. From germline, CDR1 is MDHEN and CDR2 SYDVKM. The CDR3 consists of 14 residues. Using pp65 482-490 epitope streptamers, CMV-specific cells were stained, then enriched with anti-phycoerythrin magnetic microbeads. Libraries of CMVpp65-specific effector CD8 cells (n = two) were generated from approximately 20,000 and 180,000 sorted cells with 30% RNA.

The clonotype was recovered from a human donor in good health. Some libraries in this study had Jurkat cell RNA spiked in. This rearrangement joins TRBV28 to TRBJ2-7; D not resolved. The material sequenced was CMV-specific effector CD8+ T cells from blood (PBMCs), not recorded whether cultured. Subset indicated: CMVpp65 epitope streptamer+ CD45RA+CCR7-CD27-IL7Rlo effector CD8 T cells. This chain's CDR3 is CSLRRPGPVSSPSF. CDR3 in DNA: TGTTCCCTCAGACGTCCTGGGCCGGTCTCCTCTCCGTCCTTC.